The sequence of this TCR beta chain was determined in a study of T cells in Graves' hyperthyroidism and ophthalmopathy (dated by TCRdb to about 2019). Regarding the study in general: Peripheral blood was sampled at the time of initial diagnosis, prior to any treatment. TCR V-J signatures able to tell the groups apart were searched for in a discovery cohort of about a hundred patients, of whom more than 40 had Graves' ophthalmopathy and about 60 had stable Graves' hyperthyroidism. Prospective prediction of ophthalmopathy was tested in an independent validation cohort consisting of 18 hyperthyroidism patients and some 15 patients who later progressed to ophthalmopathy. The roughly 99 discovery patients were divided at random into training and test sets in a 7:3 ratio. In addition, the study compared T-cell repertoires in thyroid tissue and in blood from a handful of Graves' hyperthyroidism patients. Once sampling was done, hyperthyroidism patients were given methimazole at a starting dose of 30 mg daily, whereas ophthalmopathy patients were given high-dose intravenous methylprednisolone. According to the paper, TCR Vbeta CDR3 sequencing was carried out on approximately 140 peripheral blood samples, which came from 40 to 45 ophthalmopathy, approximately 78 hyperthyroidism and roughly 17 progressor patients.

This clonotype was seen many times. Its antigen has not been determined. Base quality data are lacking; no much larger clone is found one base away. Ophthalmopathy patients had moderately to severely active disease, with a Clinical Activity Score of 3 or more, a NOSPECS grade of 4 or more, and a disease duration of less than 3 months. Patients with uncontrolled infections, other autoimmune diseases, pregnancy or lactation were excluded. Clinical symptoms, serum thyroxine and TRAb, thyroid ultrasound, and orbital computed tomography formed the basis for the diagnoses. Ficoll-Paque density gradient centrifugation was used to isolate PBMCs from approximately 11 ml of fresh peripheral blood. Trizol reagent was used to extract total RNA, and RNA quality was then checked on an Agilent 2100 Bioanalyzer. Here is what the overall study found, with its caveats: Sample size was not statistically predetermined, and blinding of investigators to group allocation was not performed. Blood samples also contained most of the expanded thyroid clonotypes (frequency above 0.001), which suggests that blood repertoires may reflect thyroid immune responses. In validation, the model predicted progression to ophthalmopathy a median of about 6.5 months before onset, with 70% to 71% sensitivity and roughly 77% specificity. A model built on a 13 V-J signature distinguished ophthalmopathy from stable hyperthyroidism, reaching around 90% sensitivity and under 84% specificity in cross-validation and 80%/75% in testing.

From the cysteine through the phenylalanine, the CDR3 covers 15 amino acids. Here the CDR3 DNA is all that survives: 45 bases in frame from base 1. V is trimmed back by 6 bases and J by 7 bases, and the junction contains 8 bases that no gene match accounts for. CDR1 and CDR2 are drawn from the germline V gene: KGHDR, SFDVKD. The TCR beta CDR3 regions were amplified from the RNA transcripts. For the first round of RT-PCR on the TCR CDR3, the HTBI primer set was used together with the Qiagen OneStep RT-PCR kit. A second multiplex PCR round built the libraries, followed by size selection and purification. The libraries were sequenced on an Illumina HiSeq2000 using paired-end 100 bp reads. The authors processed their data as follows. SOAPnuke was used to process the raw data, with reads discarded if the reads contained adapters or uncalled bases, had a mean Phred below 15, or lacked an exact constant-primer or identifier match. COPE v1.2.5 was used to merge high-quality paired reads, and clonotypes were defined as unique nucleotide sequences. Clonotypes were aligned to IMGT TRBV, TRBD and TRBJ reference segments using MiTCR v1.1. Analysis was restricted to V-J combinations with a frequency above 0.0001, which covered approximately 99% of repertoires. The TCS score was defined as F50 (clonal expansion) divided by E x V (chaos), with BLOSUM62-based TCRdist calculated between CDR3 peptides within each V-J. Welch's t-statistics and random forest reduced around 520 V-J features to some 14, which were used in a naive Bayes classifier (R e1071). Through fastp at Q25 and MiXCR, TCRdb rebuilt clones from the public reads, retaining in-frame beta chains. Every entry covers one CDR3 protein and lists the most common genes and DNA from its rows. These V and J calls are TCRdb output, not the study's own analysis. This sample holds approximately 690,000 distinct CDR3 sequences; about 15% were observed only once. The ten largest make up approximately 12% of the sample.

The V gene is TRBV24-1 and the J gene is TRBJ1-5, and TRBD1 aligns with 10 junction nucleotides. The sequencing input was blood. The clonotype comes from a woman aged 45-59 years with Graves' ophthalmopathy. In nucleotide form, the sequence is TGTGCCACCAGTACGGGACAGGGGTTCGACCAGCCCCAGCATTTT. The resulting protein is CATSTGQGFDQPQHF.